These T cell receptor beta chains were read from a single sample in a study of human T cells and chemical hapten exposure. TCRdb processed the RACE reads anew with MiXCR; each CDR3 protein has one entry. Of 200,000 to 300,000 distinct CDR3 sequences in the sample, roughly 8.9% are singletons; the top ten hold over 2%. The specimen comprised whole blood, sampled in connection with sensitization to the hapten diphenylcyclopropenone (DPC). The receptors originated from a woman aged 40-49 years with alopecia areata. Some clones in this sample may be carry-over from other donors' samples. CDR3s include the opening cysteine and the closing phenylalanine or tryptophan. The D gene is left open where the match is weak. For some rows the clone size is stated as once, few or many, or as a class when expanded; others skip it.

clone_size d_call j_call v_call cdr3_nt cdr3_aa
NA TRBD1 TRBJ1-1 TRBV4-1 TGCGCCAGCGTACCGGGACAGGGGAGTCTGGGGAACACTGAAGCTTTCTTT CASVPGQGSLGNTEAFF
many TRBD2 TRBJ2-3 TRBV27 TGTGCCAGCTTTCCCAGCGGGGTCGCAGATACGCAGTATTTT CASFPSGVADTQYF
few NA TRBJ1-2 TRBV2 TGTGCCAGCGGCGGACTCACGTCCTACACCTTC CASGGLTSYTF
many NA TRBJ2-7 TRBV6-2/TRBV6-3 TGTGCCAGCAGTTTTCGCAGTAATAGGTACGAGCAGTACTTC CASSFRSNRYEQYF
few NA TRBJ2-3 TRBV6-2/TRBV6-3 TGTGCCAGCAGTTACTCGATCAACGCAGGCAGCACAGATACGCAGTATTTT CASSYSINAGSTDTQYF
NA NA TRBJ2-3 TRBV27 TGTGCCAGCAGTTCAACAGGGTGGAAAACAGATACGCAGTATTTT CASSSTGWKTDTQYF
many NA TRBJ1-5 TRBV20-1 TGCAGTGCTAGCCCCACCCCGAATAGCAATCAGCCCCAGCATTTT CSASPTPNSNQPQHF
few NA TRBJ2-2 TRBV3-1 TGTGCCAGCAGCCAGTTGGGTCCGGCCGGGGAGCTGTTTTTT CASSQLGPAGELFF
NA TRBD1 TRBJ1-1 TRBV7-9 TGTGCCAGCAGCCCCGGGACAGGGTATGAGGCTGAAGCTTTCTTT CASSPGTGYEAEAFF
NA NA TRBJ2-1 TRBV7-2 TGTGCCAGCAGCTCCACAGGGAGGGACGCCACTACGTACAATGAGCAGTTCTTC CASSSTGRDATTYNEQFF
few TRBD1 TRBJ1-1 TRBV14 TGTGCCAGCAGTCGAGGGGGACAGGGATGGGAAGCTTTCTTT CASSRGGQGWEAFF
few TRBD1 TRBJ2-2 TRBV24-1 TGTGCCACCAGTGACTTAGGGGACAGGGAGCTCAACACCGGGGAGCTGTTTTTT CATSDLGDRELNTGELFF
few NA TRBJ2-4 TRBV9 TGTGCCAGCAGCGTAGGGGCCACAGCCAAAAACATTCAGTACTTC CASSVGATAKNIQYF
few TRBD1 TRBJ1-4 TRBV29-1 TGCAGCGCCCGGACAGGGGGAGGCGAAAAACTGTTTTTT CSARTGGGEKLFF
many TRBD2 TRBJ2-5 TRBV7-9 TGTGCCAGCAGCGAAGGACTAGCGGGAGCAGAGACCCAGTACTTC CASSEGLAGAETQYF
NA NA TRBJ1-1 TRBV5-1 TGCGCCAGCAGCTTATGGGCCCCTGGAGGGAACACTGAAGCTTTCTTT CASSLWAPGGNTEAFF
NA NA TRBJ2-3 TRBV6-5 TGTGCCAGCAGTTTCCGGGGCGAAGATACGCAGTATTTT CASSFRGEDTQYF
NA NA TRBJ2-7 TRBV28 TGTGCCAGCAGACGCGGGACTGACCTCTACGAGCAGTACTTC CASRRGTDLYEQYF
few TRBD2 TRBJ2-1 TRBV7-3 TGTGCCAGCAGCCCCTCCCGGGCGGGAGTGTACAATGAGCAGTTCTTC CASSPSRAGVYNEQFF
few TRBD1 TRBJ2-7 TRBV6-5 TGTGCCAGCAGTTACTCGTACAGGGGGCGAGAAGAGCAGTACTTC CASSYSYRGREEQYF
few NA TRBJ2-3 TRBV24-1 TGTGCCACCAGTGATCGGAGGGGCACAGATACGCAGTATTTT CATSDRRGTDTQYF
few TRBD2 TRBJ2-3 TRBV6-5 TGTGCCAGCAGCCCCCAACTAGCGGGACGCACAGATACGCAGTATTTT CASSPQLAGRTDTQYF
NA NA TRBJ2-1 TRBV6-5 TGTGCCAGCAGCAGGTTGGGTTCGTACAATGAGCAGTTCTTC CASSRLGSYNEQFF
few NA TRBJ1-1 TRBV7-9 TGTGTCAGCAGCTTATTAAAGATTAACACTGAAGCTTTCTTT CVSSLLKINTEAFF
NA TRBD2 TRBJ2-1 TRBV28 TGTGCCAGCAGTCCAGGGGCTAGCGGGTTCGTTCCTGAGCAGTTCTTC CASSPGASGFVPEQFF
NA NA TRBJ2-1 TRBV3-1 TGTGCCAGCAGCCCCAGGGGCGGAGGTAGGGAGCAGTTCTTC CASSPRGGGREQFF
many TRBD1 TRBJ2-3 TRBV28 TGTGCCAGCAGGAAACAGGGGGCCGCGAGCACAGATACGCAGTATTTT CASRKQGAASTDTQYF
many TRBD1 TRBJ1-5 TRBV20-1 TGCAGTGCTAGAGATCCGGGACAGCGCAATCAGCCCCAGCATTTT CSARDPGQRNQPQHF
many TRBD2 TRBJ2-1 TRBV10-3 TGTGCCATCAGTCTCGGACTAGCGATCGTAAATGAGCAGTTCTTC CAISLGLAIVNEQFF
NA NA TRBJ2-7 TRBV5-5 TGTGCCAGCAGCTTGGTGGGTAGCGGATTGTCCTACGAGCAGTACTTC CASSLVGSGLSYEQYF
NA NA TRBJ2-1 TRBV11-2 TGTGCCAGCAGCTTAGCGGGTGTTCTCTCCAATGAGCAGTTCTTC CASSLAGVLSNEQFF
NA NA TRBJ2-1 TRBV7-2 TGTGCCAGCAGCTTAAGTTTGACAAACAATGAGCAGTTCTTC CASSLSLTNNEQFF
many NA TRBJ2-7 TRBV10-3 TGTGCCATCAGTGAGGCTGCGGGGAGTCACGAGCAGTACTTC CAISEAAGSHEQYF
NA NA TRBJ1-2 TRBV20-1 TGCAGTGCGCAGGGAGCTAACTATGGCTACACCTTC CSAQGANYGYTF
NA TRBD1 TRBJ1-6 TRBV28 TGTGCCAGCAGTTCGGGGACAGGGTCTCCATCCTATAATTCACCCCTCCACTTT CASSSGTGSPSYNSPLHF
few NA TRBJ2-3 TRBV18 TGTGCCAGCTCACCACAACAGCGGGCACCAGATACGCAGTATTTT CASSPQQRAPDTQYF
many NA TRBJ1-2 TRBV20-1 TGCAGTGCTAGTGGGGCTCCGGGCTATGGCTACACCTTC CSASGAPGYGYTF
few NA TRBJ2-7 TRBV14 TGTGCCAGCAGCCAAGTTGGGCAGGCCGGGTGCAGCTTC CASSQVGQAGCSF
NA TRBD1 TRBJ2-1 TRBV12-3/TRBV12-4 TGTGCCAGCAGAGCCCGACAGGGGGGGTATGAGCAGTTCTTC CASRARQGGYEQFF
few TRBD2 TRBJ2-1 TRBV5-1 TGCGCCAGCAGCTTGACCGGGACTAGCAACCCGGTAGGGAGTGAGCAGTTCTTC CASSLTGTSNPVGSEQFF
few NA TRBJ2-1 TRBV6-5 TGTGCCAGCAGTTACCGGGGCAGCTCCTACAATGAGCAGTTCTTC CASSYRGSSYNEQFF
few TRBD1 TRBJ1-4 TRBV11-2 TGTGCCAGCAACGGACAGGGGATAGGAAAACTGTTTTTT CASNGQGIGKLFF
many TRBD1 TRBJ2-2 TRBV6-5 TGTGCCAGCAGTTACTCTGACAGGGGCACCGGGGAGCTGTTTTTT CASSYSDRGTGELFF
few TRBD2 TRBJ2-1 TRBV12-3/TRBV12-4 TGTGCCAGCAGCCTGACTAGCGGGAGGCAGGGTGAGCAGTTCTTC CASSLTSGRQGEQFF
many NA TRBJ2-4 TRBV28 TGTGCCAGCAGTTTAAGGGGGGCTAAAAACATTCAGTACTTC CASSLRGAKNIQYF
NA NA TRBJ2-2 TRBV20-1 TGCAGTGCTATGACCGGGACGATAACCGGGGAGCTGTTTTTT CSAMTGTITGELFF
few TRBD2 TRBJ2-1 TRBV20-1 TGCAGTGCTAGAGTGCTAGCGGGAGGTATGGGTGAGCAGTTCTTC CSARVLAGGMGEQFF
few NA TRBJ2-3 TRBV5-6 TGTGCCAGCAGCGGGCGGACCACAGATACGCAGTATTTT CASSGRTTDTQYF
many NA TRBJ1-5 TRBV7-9 TGTGCCAGCAGCCCACACGCCAATCAGCCCCAGCATTTT CASSPHANQPQHF
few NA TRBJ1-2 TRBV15 TGTGCCACCAGCCTTCTTACGGGGCCAACTAACTATGGCTACACCTTC CATSLLTGPTNYGYTF
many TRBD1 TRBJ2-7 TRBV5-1 TGCGCCAGCAGCTTCGCCGGGACAGGAGCCTACGAGCAGTACTTC CASSFAGTGAYEQYF
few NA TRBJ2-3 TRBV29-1 TGCAGCGTTGGATGGTCCACAGATACGCAGTATTTT CSVGWSTDTQYF
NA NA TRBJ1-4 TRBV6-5 TGTGCCAGCATGTCGCGGGCAACTAATGAAAAACTGTTTTTT CASMSRATNEKLFF